The 16 T cell receptor beta chains listed next were all sequenced from one sample in a study of T cell clonality in common variable immunodeficiency. Clones were read by immunoSEQ multiplex PCR, and TCRdb kept only the in-frame ones, dropping some. This sample includes about 59,000 clones with no singletons; its ten biggest clones take up 0.65% to 1%. Sequencing was carried out using peripheral blood mononuclear cells. The receptors shown here come from a person between 18 and 75 years old in good health.

This clone was counted only a few times. The CDR3 end lies 3 residues beyond the end of the read and is filled in from the germline J gene. The genes are TRBV29-1 and TRBJ2-3; 8 bases align to TRBD2. Germline lookup yields CDR1 SQVTM and CDR2 ANQGSEA. CDR3 size: 18 residues. Here the CDR3 reads CSVEWAGGGGGPLGSQYF. CDR3 bases read: TGCAGCGTTGAGTGGGCCGGGGGGGGCGGGGGGCCCTTAGGGTCG.

There are many counts of this clone. The CDR3 end falls 3 residues outside the read, so it is completed with the germline J gene. The chain has TRBV27 and TRBJ2-3; 8 positions match TRBD2. The junction had 10 bases not matched to a gene; V was cut back by 5 bases and J by 0 bases. From germline, CDR1 is MNHEY and CDR2 SMNVEV (reference sequence). CDR3 size: 17 residues. CDR3 bases read: TGTGCCAGCAGTCCGGGACTAGTCATATCTAGCACAGATACG. Translation: CASSPGLVISSTDT. The entire CDR3 reads CASSPGLVISSTDTQYF.

This clone was seen many times. The sequence runs out 3 residues before the end of the CDR3; the remainder is reconstructed from the germline J gene. This chain uses TRBV24-1 with TRBJ2-3; perhaps TRBD1 as D (6 bases). This CDR3 comprises 14 residues. Trimming took off 10 bases at V and 5 bases at J, with 18 bases between the two ends. Per germline, CDR1 KGHDR and CDR2 SFDVKD. CDR3 DNA (partial): TGTGCCACGCGCGGTGGCCAGGGGAGAGATACG. Its protein is CATRGGQGRDT. The whole CDR3 region reads CATRGGQGRDTQYF.

This clone was seen more than once but under ten times. The CDR3 extends 3 residues past the end of the read, so its final part is completed from the germline J gene. This chain connects TRBV7-2 to TRBJ1-2; D may be TRBD1 (6 bases). CDR1 is SGHTA, CDR2 FQGNSA, per germline. This CDR3 spans 15 amino acids. The CDR3 is CASSLAGGRTDTYTF. CDR3 DNA (partial): TGTGCCAGCAGCTTAGCGGGGGGGCGTACAGATACC.

This clone has ten or more counts. The read ends 3 residues shy of where the CDR3 ends; the end is completed using the germline J gene. V is TRBV11-2 and J is TRBJ2-5; no firm D call. This CDR3 spans 12 amino acids. Germline V gives CDR1 SGHAT, CDR2 FQNNGV. Trimming removed 5 bases from V and 2 bases from J, with 6 bases in between. The DNA read from the CDR3 is TGTGCCAGCAGCCCACAACAAGAGACC. This codes for CASSPQQET. Given in full, the CDR3 is CASSPQQETQYF.

This clone was seen many times. Read data end 3 residues before the CDR3 end; the end is taken from the germline J gene. This chain uses TRBV19 with TRBJ1-1; D is ambiguous. V was pared by 3 bases and J by 1 base, with 9 bases between. Germline-derived CDR1 and CDR2 are LNHDA and SQIVND (reference sequence). The CDR3 spans 14 residues. The CDR3 DNA, read in part, is TGTGCCAGTAGTATCGCGGGCAGGAACACTGAA. It encodes CASSIAGRNTE. The full CDR3 sequence reads CASSIAGRNTEAFF.

This clone was counted only a few times. The read comes to an end 3 residues before the CDR3 does, leaving the germline J gene to fill in the end. The genes are TRBV13 and TRBJ1-1, with D hard to call. This CDR3 region has 13 residues. The germline V and J ends were trimmed by 2 bases and 2 bases, with 6 bases remaining between them. Germline CDR1 reads PRHDT; CDR2 reads FYEKMQ (reference sequence). The part of the CDR3 DNA that was read is TGTGCCAGCAGCTTAACAATAAACACTGAA. Protein: CASSLTINTE. The CDR3 reads in full as CASSLTINTEAFF.

This clone was counted at least ten times. The CDR3 loop reads CASSPRIPGLAGEGAGELFF. The sequenced part of the CDR3 DNA is TGTGCCAGCTCACCACGGATTCCGGGACTAGCGGGAGAAGGAGCCGGGGAG. The rearrangement uses TRBV18 and TRBJ2-2; TRBD2 matches 14 bases. The read ends 3 residues before the CDR3 terminus; that terminus is restored from the germline J gene. CDR1 and CDR2 from the germline V gene are KGHSH and LQKENI. There are 20 residues in the CDR3. V shed 1 base and J 6 bases; nucleotides not matched to a gene: 13. The variable domain in full, completed from reference TRBV18 and TRBJ2-2, reads NAGVMQNPRHLVRRRGQEARLRCSPMKGHSHVYWYRQLPEEGLKFMVYLQKENIIDESGMPKERFSAEFPKEGPSILRIQQVVRGDSAAYFCASSPRIPGLAGEGAGELFFGEGSRLTVL.

This clone was recorded a few times. A single base separates this from a much larger clone, so it may be a read error. The read ends 3 residues shy of where the CDR3 ends; the end is completed using the germline J gene. The genes are TRBV5-1 and TRBJ2-2; maybe TRBD2 (5 bases). The CDR3 runs to 15 residues. The germline V gene encodes CDR1 SGHRS and CDR2 YFSETQ. CDR3 DNA, as far as it was read: TGCGCCAGCAGCTTGCTGGTCGGACTTAATGAAAAG. Encoded protein: CASSLLVGLNEK. The whole CDR3 sequence is CASSLLVGLNEKLFF. Looking up the rest from reference TRBV5-1 and TRBJ2-2 gives the full variable domain: KAGVTQTPRYLIKTRGQQVTLSCSPISGHRSVSWYQQTPGQGLQFLFEYFSETQRNKGNFPGRFSGRQFSNSRSEMNVSTLELGDSALYLCASSLLVGLNEKLFFGEGSRLTVL.

The table lists this clone with many counts. The read ends 3 residues early relative to the CDR3; the germline J gene fills the gap. The chain carries TRBV14 and TRBJ1-4, with 10 positions matching TRBD1. Per germline, CDR1 SGHDN and CDR2 FVKESK. CDR3 length: 16 amino acids. The trim removed 1 base at V and 8 bases at J, leaving 7 bases unmatched. CDR3: CASSQVGRTGGEKLFF. The covered CDR3 bases are TGTGCCAGCAGCCAAGTGGGCCGGACAGGGGGGGAAAAA. The full variable domain, its missing parts supplied by reference TRBV14 and TRBJ1-4, is EAGVTQFPSHSVIEKGQTVTLRCDPISGHDNLYWYRRVMGKEIKFLLHFVKESKQDESGMPNNRFLAERTGGTYSTLKVQPAELEDSGVYFCASSQVGRTGGEKLFFGSGTQLSVL.

This clone was recorded many times. The sequence runs out 3 residues before the end of the CDR3; the remainder is reconstructed from the germline J gene. The gene calls are TRBV29-1 and TRBJ2-7, with TRBD1 identical over 9 bases. CDR3 length equals 14 residues. Germline CDR1 and CDR2: SQVTM and ANQGSEA. Trimming removed 3 bases from V and 5 bases from J; junction bases left unmatched: 8. The CDR3 sequence: CSVDSGTGSNEQYF. The sequenced CDR3 bases are TGCAGCGTTGACTCCGGGACAGGGTCCAACGAG.

This clone occurred many times. The read stops 3 residues short of the end of the CDR3; the missing end is completed from the germline J gene. This chain uses TRBV2 with TRBJ2-7; TRBD2 is a possible D gene (6 bases). This CDR3 is 13 amino acids long. Looked up from germline, CDR1 is SNHLY and CDR2 is FYNNEI. The V gene lost 10 bases and the J gene lost 6 bases, with 19 bases spanning the gap. The covered CDR3 bases are TGTGCCAACGCCCAGACTAGTCGGTCCGAG. Translated, it gives CANAQTSRSE. The whole CDR3 protein is CANAQTSRSEQYF.

Many counts were recorded for this clone. The CDR3 is cut off 3 residues early in the read; its end comes from the germline J gene. The rearrangement joins TRBV27 to TRBJ2-2; D may be TRBD1 (6 bases). This CDR3 contains 15 residues. The V and J ends lost 6 bases and 8 bases respectively, with 19 bases between them. CDR1 and CDR2 from the germline V gene are MNHEY and SMNVEV (reference sequence). Partial CDR3 DNA: TGTGCCAGCAGACAGGGACCCTTAAATGAAGGGGAG. Amino acid sequence: CASRQGPLNEGE. The whole CDR3 reads CASRQGPLNEGELFF.

In this sample, this clone turned up many times. A read error may produce the germline difference seen at one junction end. The CDR3 loop is CASSQGIGTANQPQHF. CDR3 DNA (partial): TGCGCCAGCAGCCAAGGAATCGGGACAGCTAATCAGCCC. The chain employs TRBV4-2 and TRBJ1-5, with 7 bases identical to TRBD1. The CDR3 end falls 3 residues outside the read, so it is completed with the germline J gene. CDR1 and CDR2 (germline): LGHNA, YNFKEQ. The CDR3 is made up of 16 amino acids.

This clone was seen many times. The read ends 3 residues before the CDR3 terminus; that terminus is restored from the germline J gene. This sequence joins TRBV28 and TRBJ2-5; perhaps TRBD1 as D (5 bases). Deletions cut 7 bases from V and 0 bases from J, with 24 bases between. This CDR3 has 18 residues. Germline V CDR1 and CDR2: MDHEN, SYDVKM. CDR3 sequence: CASTLRKKGQYHQETQYF. The CDR3 bases that were read are TGTGCCAGCACCCTCAGGAAGAAGGGGCAATACCACCAAGAGACC. The entire variable domain, with the rest obtained from reference TRBV28 and TRBJ2-5, is as follows: DVKVTQSSRYLVKRTGEKVFLECVQDMDHENMFWYRQDPGLGLRLIYFSYDVKMKEKGDIPEGYSVSREKKERFSLILESASTNQTSMYLCASTLRKKGQYHQETQYFGPGTRLLVL.

This clone was counted many times. The observed sequence ends 3 residues before the CDR3 terminus, with the missing tail filled in from the germline J gene. The V gene is TRBV5-6, the J gene TRBJ1-2, with 9 bases identical to TRBD1. CDR3 length: 15 amino acids. Germline loops: CDR1 SGHDT, CDR2 YYEEEE. CDR3 in amino acids: CASSLLGDRVAGYTF. The CDR3 bases that were read are TGTGCCAGCAGCTTGTTAGGGGACAGGGTGGCGGGC.